Sequencing of this TCR beta chain was carried out in a study of beta chain features in type 1 diabetes. Study results and caveats: Compared to healthy donors, patients appeared to have naive, central memory and Treg TCRB repertoires that were more alike.

The investigators reverse transcribed all of the isolated RNA, so they sequenced expressed TCRB transcripts. Using immunoSEQ multiplex PCR, the repertoire was profiled, and TCRdb retains in-frame clones only, with some absent. The sample lists roughly 380,000 clones; around a fifth were seen once. This clone was counted between two and nine times. Its antigen is undetermined. Purities over 95% were achieved in all sorted populations. Unmatched junction bases numbered 12, after V lost 7 bases and J lost 9 bases. The CDR3 has 16 residues. Germline loops: CDR1 MNHEY, CDR2 SMNVEV (reference sequence). This receptor was taken from a woman younger than 35 in good health. The genes are TRBV27 and TRBJ2-1; 13 bases map to TRBD2. The sample consisted of naive CD4+ T cells from blood. The DNA of the CDR3 is TGTGCCAGCACCCGGGCCGGGACTAGCGGGACTGGTGAGCAGTTCTTC. The encoded protein is CASTRAGTSGTGEQFF.